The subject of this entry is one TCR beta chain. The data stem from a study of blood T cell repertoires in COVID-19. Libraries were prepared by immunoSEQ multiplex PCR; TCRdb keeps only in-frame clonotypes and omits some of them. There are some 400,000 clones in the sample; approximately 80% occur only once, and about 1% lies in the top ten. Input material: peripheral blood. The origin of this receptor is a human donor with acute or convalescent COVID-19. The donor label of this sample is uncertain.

The CDR3 sequence is CASSRSVANTEAFF. CDR3 DNA: TGTGCCAGCAGCCGGTCTGTTGCGAACACTGAAGCTTTCTTT. This rearrangement joins TRBV6-5 to TRBJ1-1; unclear D gene. CDR1 is MNHEY, CDR2 SVGAGI, per germline. Trimming took 6 bases from V and 1 from J, leaving 12 bases between them. The length of the CDR3 is 14 residues.